This T cell receptor (beta chain) was sequenced for a study of shared clonotypes between healthy human individuals. Study-level background: A few men and a couple of women, aged 18 to 49, were donors. Each donor's CD8 memory used one plate, CD8 naive two, each CD4 subset three.

On this clone itself: Its antigen is not identified.

Germline V lookup: CDR1 MNHEY, CDR2 SMNVEV (reference sequence). Losses at the gene ends were 3 bases for V and 6 bases for J; bases not matched to a gene: 5. The CDR3 has 15 residues. From CD4+ cells came CD45RA+ naive and CD45RA-negative memory subsets. The method was immunoSEQ multiplex PCR; TCRdb's version includes in-frame clones alone and lacks a portion of them. The sample contains about 1.5 million clones, 98% of which appear only once. Overall study findings and caveats: Memory subsets had estimated richness that was generally smaller than that of naive subsets.

Input material: naive CD4+ T cells sorted from blood. Subset here: CD45RA+ positively selected. The rearrangement joins TRBV27 to TRBJ2-1; TRBD1 agrees at 10 bases. The source is a man aged 25 to 40 in good health. The CDR3 sequence is CASSFRGQGSNEQFF. DNA of the CDR3: TGTGCCAGCAGTTTCCGGGGACAGGGGTCCAATGAGCAGTTCTTC.